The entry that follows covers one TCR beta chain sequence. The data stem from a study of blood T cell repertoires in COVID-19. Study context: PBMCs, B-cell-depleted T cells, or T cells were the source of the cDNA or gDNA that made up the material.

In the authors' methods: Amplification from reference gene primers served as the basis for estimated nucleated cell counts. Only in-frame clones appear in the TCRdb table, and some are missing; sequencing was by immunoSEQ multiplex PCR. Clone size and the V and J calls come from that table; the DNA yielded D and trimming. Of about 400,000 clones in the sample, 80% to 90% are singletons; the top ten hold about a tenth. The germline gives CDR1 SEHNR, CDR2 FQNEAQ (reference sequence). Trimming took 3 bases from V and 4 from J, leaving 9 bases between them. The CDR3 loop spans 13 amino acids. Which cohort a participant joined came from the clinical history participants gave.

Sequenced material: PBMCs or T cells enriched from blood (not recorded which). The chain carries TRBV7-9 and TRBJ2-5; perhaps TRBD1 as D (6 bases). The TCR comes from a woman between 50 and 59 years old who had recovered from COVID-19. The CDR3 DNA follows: TGTGCCAGCAGCTTTGGACAGAGAGAGACCCAGTACTTC. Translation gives CASSFGQRETQYF.